This T cell receptor beta chain was captured in a study of CD8+CD57+ T cells in acquired aplastic anemia. Overall study findings and caveats: It was found that approximately 29 CD8+ CDR3 sequences were shared between patients and controls.

This clonotype has more than one count but fewer than ten. Its target is unknown. V lost 1 base, J lost 6 bases, and 8 bases lay in between. Germline V lookup: CDR1 SGHVS, CDR2 FQNEAQ. The CDR3 length is 13 residues. In patients chosen for sequencing, flow cytometry had shown CD8+CD57+ cell expansion. Genomic DNA, the template, was used for profiling of the TCR beta VDJ and CDR3. One entry per CDR3 protein, called by TCRdb with MiXCR from the reads. The table has about 160,000 distinct CDR3 sequences, 60% to 80% seen once. The TCR was taken from a human donor with aplastic anemia. The sequenced material came from sorted CD4+, CD8+, or CD8+CD57+ T cells (not recorded which) from PBMCs. The chain uses TRBV7-8 and TRBJ2-3; D perhaps matches TRBD1 (5 bases). The CDR3 spells CASSLGHRDTQYF. The CDR3 DNA is TGTGCCAGCAGCTTAGGCCACAGGGATACGCAGTATTTT.